This record looks at one T cell receptor (beta chain) sequence and its context. Its antigen is not known. This table comes from immunoSEQ multiplex PCR, and its TCRdb copy is limited to in-frame clones, with some not included. The sample has some 22,000 clones; 70% to 90% are singletons. The source of the sample is a study of T cells in localized non-small cell lung cancer. Regarding the study as a whole: Appearances in adjacent lung were noted for a median 57 of the top 100 tumor clones. Because researchers sequenced only one region of the tumor, heterogeneity is still possible. A raised T cell density in blood coincided with lengthier overall survival. Highest T cell clonality was seen in uninvolved adjacent lung, surpassing that measured in tumor.

Sequencing used PBMCs, obtained before any cancer treatment. This TCR came from a man aged 40 to 69 with stage II lung adenocarcinoma.

The CDR3 loop reads CAWSVLGELFF. CDR3 bases: TGTGCCTGGAGTGTACTCGGGGAGCTGTTTTTT. This rearrangement joins TRBV30 to TRBJ2-2; D gene unclear. The germline CDR1 and CDR2 sequences are GTSNPN and SVGIG (reference sequence). Trimming stripped 0 bases from V and 7 bases from J, with 3 bases between. The CDR3 has 11 amino acids.